This T cell receptor beta chain was sequenced during a study of cytomegalovirus exposure and HLA in healthy donors. This clone was detected a few times. PCR primers comprised 60 Vbeta and 13 Jbeta primers. Here immunoSEQ multiplex PCR was the method, and the copy in TCRdb shows in-frame clones only, minus some. The repertoire holds roughly 180,000 clones, roughly 80% seen once, with approximately 2.4% in the top ten. In germline, CDR1 is GTSNPN, CDR2 SVGIG (reference sequence). Trimming took off 6 bases at V and 8 bases at J, with 14 bases between the two ends. The CDR3 contains 12 residues. The sequencing sample was made of PBMCs. The chain uses TRBV30 and TRBJ2-1; a weak D match, TRBD1 (5 bases). The receptor was isolated from a male donor in good health and CMV-seronegative. The CDR3 sequence: CACETQVYEQFF. The CDR3 DNA sequence: TGTGCCTGCGAAACACAGGTTTATGAGCAGTTCTTC.